Following are 12 T cell receptor beta chains from one sample sequenced in a study of blood T cell repertoires in COVID-19. Clones were sequenced by immunoSEQ multiplex PCR, and TCRdb holds only the in-frame ones, with some missing. This table has approximately 360,000 clones, around 89% appearing once. Sequencing was performed on PBMCs or T cells enriched from blood (not recorded which). The receptors shown here come from a woman between 25 and 40 years old with acute COVID-19.

This clone is a singleton in its sample. Here the CDR3 DNA reads TGTGCCAGCAGCGGCAGGGAATCCGAAGCTTTCTTT. Its translation: CASSGRESEAFF. The rearrangement links TRBV5-5 to TRBJ1-1, with a possible D match to TRBD1 (5 bases). CDR3 length: 12 amino acids. Trimming cost V 4 bases and J 8 bases, with 12 bases left between them. CDR1 SGHKS and CDR2 YYEKEE come from the germline V gene (reference sequence).

The chain recombines TRBV19 with TRBJ1-5; the match to TRBD1 covers 11 bases. This CDR3 comprises 15 residues. Trimming removed 5 bases from V and 4 bases from J; junction bases left unmatched: 4. CDR1 LNHDA and CDR2 SQIVND come from the germline V gene (reference sequence). In DNA, the CDR3 is TGTGCCAGTAGTCCGTGGGACAGGGGGAATCAGCCCCAGCATTTT. This sequence encodes CASSPWDRGNQPQHF.

The chain recombines TRBV5-4 with TRBJ2-3; 8 bases are a match to TRBD2. Germline lookup yields CDR1 SGHNT and CDR2 YYREEE (reference sequence). The V segment lost 4 bases and the J segment 4 bases; nucleotides outside the gene matches: 8. This CDR3 comprises 15 residues. The CDR3 nucleotides are TGTGCCAGCAGCCCAGCGGGGGCCAGGGCAGATACGCAGTATTTT. Amino acid sequence: CASSPAGARADTQYF.

This clone has only one observation. The chain carries TRBV12-3 or TRBV12-4 and TRBJ1-2, with D uncertain. The CDR3 has 13 amino acids. Trimming removed 5 bases from V and 6 bases from J, with 13 bases in between. This chain's CDR3 is CASSNGGWDGYTF. As DNA, the CDR3 is TGTGCCAGCAGTAACGGAGGTTGGGATGGCTACACCTTC.

CDR3: CASSTTAGTGVGTGELFF. The CDR3, as DNA: TGTGCCAGTAGTACGACGGCCGGGACAGGCGTAGGGACCGGGGAGCTGTTTTTT. The gene calls are TRBV19 and TRBJ2-2, with 8 bases lining up with TRBD1. In germline, CDR1 is LNHDA, CDR2 SQIVND (reference sequence). This CDR3 has 18 amino acids. The V segment lost 4 bases and the J segment 5 bases; nucleotides outside the gene matches: 15.

The chain recombines TRBV5-1 with TRBJ1-1; 9 bases line up with TRBD1. The CDR3 is 16 residues long. The trim removed 3 bases at V and 0 bases at J, leaving 6 bases unmatched. Germline assignment: CDR1 SGHRS and CDR2 YFSETQ. This CDR3 is CASSSGTGPMNTEAFF. The DNA for the CDR3 is TGCGCCAGCAGCTCCGGGACAGGGCCAATGAACACTGAAGCTTTCTTT. Full variable domain (rest looked up from reference TRBV5-1 and TRBJ1-1): KAGVTQTPRYLIKTRGQQVTLSCSPISGHRSVSWYQQTPGQGLQFLFEYFSETQRNKGNFPGRFSGRQFSNSRSEMNVSTLELGDSALYLCASSSGTGPMNTEAFFGQGTRLTVV.

This clone has more than one count but fewer than ten. This chain connects TRBV5-8 to TRBJ2-7, with D perhaps TRBD1 (5 bases). Trimming removed 2 bases from V and 6 bases from J, with 21 bases in between. The CDR3 sequence is 16 residues long. CDR1 is SGHTS and CDR2 is YDEGEE in the germline V gene. In nucleotides, the CDR3 is TGTGCCAGCAGCTTCCCCTCGCAGGGCGCCCTGAGCGAGCAGTACTTC. Amino acids: CASSFPSQGALSEQYF.

The chain links TRBV12-3 or TRBV12-4 to TRBJ1-5; TRBD1 matches 8 bases. V lost 4 bases and J lost 7; bases outside the gene matches: 3. The CDR3 is 13 amino acids. This chain's CDR3 is CASSWGQAQPQHF. CDR3 DNA: TGTGCCAGCAGTTGGGGACAGGCCCAGCCCCAGCATTTT.

This clone was seen more than once but under ten times. The V gene is TRBV7-2, the J gene TRBJ2-7, with 15 nucleotides matching TRBD2. The CDR3 length is 19 residues. The V gene's germline CDR1 is SGHTA and CDR2 FQGNSA. Trimming removed 1 base from V and 0 bases from J; junction bases left unmatched: 7. The CDR3 nucleotides read TGTGCCAGCAGCTTAGTGGGTGGACTAGCGGGGGGGGCCTCCTACGAGCAGTACTTC. This encodes CASSLVGGLAGGASYEQYF.

The rearrangement joins TRBV5-6 to TRBJ2-7; 11 bases line up with TRBD1. CDR1 and CDR2 from the germline V gene are SGHDT and YYEEEE. The ends lost 1 base at V and 3 bases at J; junction bases unmatched: 3. The length of the CDR3 is 15 residues. Here the CDR3 reads CASSLSGTGGYEQYF. The DNA for the CDR3 is TGTGCCAGCAGCTTGTCAGGGACAGGGGGCTACGAGCAGTACTTC.

V usage is TRBV6-5 and J usage is TRBJ1-1, with TRBD1 as a possible D gene (5 bases). V lost 2 bases and J 8 bases, leaving 9 bases between the germline ends. Germline CDR1 reads MNHEY; CDR2 reads SVGAGI. The CDR3 is 12 residues long. As DNA, the CDR3 is TGTGCCAGCAGTTACGGTACAGGAGAAGCTTTCTTT. Translation: CASSYGTGEAFF.

The V call is TRBV3-1 (or the pseudogene TRBV3-2), the J call TRBJ1-5; 7 bases are shared with TRBD1. The CDR3 is 17 amino acids. Germline CDR1 and CDR2: LGHDT and YNNKEL (reference sequence). Germline trimming cut 4 bases from V and 2 bases from J; bases unmatched to any gene: 11. CDR3: CASSLGGQRSRNQPQHF. The CDR3 nucleotides are TGTGCCAGCAGCCTGGGGGGACAGAGATCTCGCAATCAGCCCCAGCATTTT.